The rows below give T cell receptor beta chains drawn from one sample of a study of blood T cell repertoires in COVID-19. Produced via immunoSEQ multiplex PCR; TCRdb's table is partial and in-frame only. This repertoire shows 250,000 or so clones, 75% to 90% found once; its top ten account for around 0.8%. Sequencing was done on a sample of PBMCs or T cells enriched from blood (not recorded which). These receptors came from a man in his forties or fifties who had been exposed to COVID-19. The CDR3 runs from the conserved cysteine through the conserved F or W. A D gene is named only where the DNA matches it firmly. Clone size is given for some rows only: seen once, a few or many times, or a class if the clone is expanded.

TRBJ2-1	TRBV6-5	NA	NA	TGTGCCAGCAGTTTTCCCGGGGGAGGCTTCAACAATGAGCAGTTCTTC	CASSFPGGGFNNEQFF
TRBJ1-5	TRBV2	NA	NA	TGTGCCAGCAGTGAACGGGGGTTTAGCAATCAGCCCCAGCATTTT	CASSERGFSNQPQHF
TRBJ1-1	TRBV4-1	TRBD1	NA	TGCGCCAGCAGCCGGGACAGGTGGGTTGAAGCTTTCTTT	CASSRDRWVEAFF
TRBJ2-1	TRBV11-2	TRBD2	NA	TGTGCCAGCAGCTTAGGTAGCGGGAGTTACAATGAGCAGTTCTTC	CASSLGSGSYNEQFF
TRBJ1-6	TRBV19	TRBD1	NA	TGTGCCAGTAGTATTCGACAGGGGAATTCACCCCTCCACTTT	CASSIRQGNSPLHF
TRBJ2-2	TRBV7-7	NA	NA	TGTGCTAGCAGCTTAGCGGACAGCACCTCCGGGGAGCTGTTTTTT	CASSLADSTSGELFF
TRBJ1-1	TRBV19	TRBD1	NA	TGTGCCAGTAGTGTACAGGGGTTCACCACTGAAGCTTTCTTT	CASSVQGFTTEAFF
TRBJ2-7	TRBV15	NA	NA	TGTGCCACCAGCAGAGACAGGTTTTCCTACGAGCAGTACTTC	CATSRDRFSYEQYF
TRBJ2-1	TRBV6-9	TRBD2	NA	TGTGCCAGCAGACCGCGACTAGCGGGAGGGCAAGTAGGGGAGCAGTTCTTC	CASRPRLAGGQVGEQFF
TRBJ2-2	TRBV4-1	NA	NA	TGCGCCAGCAGCCGAACCGGGACTTCGAACACCGGGGAGCTGTTTTTT	CASSRTGTSNTGELFF
TRBJ1-3	TRBV29-1	NA	NA	TGCAGCGGGGGCCTCTCTGGAAACACCATATATTTT	CSGGLSGNTIYF
TRBJ1-5	TRBV6-4	NA	NA	TGTGCCAGCAGTCCCAACTCGGGACAGCCCCAGCATTTT	CASSPNSGQPQHF
TRBJ2-1	TRBV7-3	NA	once	TGTGCCAGCAGCCCCTATATCGGTGAGCAGTTCTTC	CASSPYIGEQFF
TRBJ1-2	TRBV3-1/TRBV3-2	NA	NA	TGTGCCAGCAGCCAAGAAGGAGTGGCGCGCGGCTACACCTTC	CASSQEGVARGYTF
TRBJ2-3	TRBV7-2	NA	NA	TGTGCCAGCAGCTCCCCATCAACAGATACGCAGTATTTT	CASSSPSTDTQYF
TRBJ2-3	TRBV9	TRBD2	NA	TGTGCCAGCAGCGCTAGCGGCAGCACAGATACGCAGTATTTT	CASSASGSTDTQYF
TRBJ1-6	TRBV28	NA	NA	TGTGCCAGCGGGACATCCTCACCCCTCCACTTT	CASGTSSPLHF
TRBJ1-6	TRBV18	TRBD1	NA	TGTGCCAGCTCACCAGGGTTGACAGGGTCGAATTCACCCCTCCACTTT	CASSPGLTGSNSPLHF
TRBJ2-3	TRBV7-2	NA	NA	TGTGCCAGCAGCTCTCGGACTACCTTAGATACGCAGTATTTT	CASSSRTTLDTQYF
TRBJ2-2	TRBV18	NA	NA	TGTGCCAGCTCACCAATTCAGGGGCCCCGCACCGGGGAGCTGTTTTTT	CASSPIQGPRTGELFF
TRBJ2-3	TRBV5-6	TRBD2	NA	TGTGCCAGCAGCTCCCCCCTAGGACTAGCGGGTTCTAGCACAGATACGCAGTATTTT	CASSSPLGLAGSSTDTQYF
TRBJ2-1	TRBV6-5	NA	few	TGTGCCAGCAGTAGAGACAGGAGCTCCTACAATGAGCAGTTCTTC	CASSRDRSSYNEQFF
TRBJ2-3	TRBV28	NA	NA	TGTGCCAGCAGTTCGGGAGATGGGACAGATACGCAGTATTTT	CASSSGDGTDTQYF
TRBJ2-3	TRBV4-1	NA	NA	TGCGCCAGCAGCCAGGCGCAGACATGGGGCACAGATACGCAGTATTTT	CASSQAQTWGTDTQYF
TRBJ2-2	TRBV14	NA	once	TGTGCCAGCGCAAACTATGTAGCCGGGGAGCTGTTTTTT	CASANYVAGELFF
TRBJ2-5	TRBV11-3	TRBD2	NA	TGTGCCAGCAGCTTTGGGACTAGCGGCCAAGAGACCCAGTACTTC	CASSFGTSGQETQYF
TRBJ1-1	TRBV19	NA	once	TGTGCCAGTAGTATAGGACAGATGAACACTGAAGCTTTCTTT	CASSIGQMNTEAFF
TRBJ1-5	TRBV28	NA	NA	TGTGCCAGCAGCCTAGGAGGACATCAGCCCCAGCATTTT	CASSLGGHQPQHF
TRBJ1-3	TRBV4-1	TRBD1	NA	TGCGCCAGCACACGAGCAGGGGGATCTGGAAACACCATATATTTT	CASTRAGGSGNTIYF
TRBJ2-5	TRBV6-6	NA	NA	TGTGCCAGCAGTTACATCCGGGTCGGACAGAAAGAGACCCAGTACTTC	CASSYIRVGQKETQYF
TRBJ2-2	TRBV5-1	NA	NA	TGCGCCAGCAGCTTGGTTATCACCGGGGAGCTGTTTTTT	CASSLVITGELFF
TRBJ2-1	TRBV11-3	NA	NA	TGTGCCAGCAGCTTGCCTGGGGCAAGGATCTACAATGAGCAGTTCTTC	CASSLPGARIYNEQFF
TRBJ2-3	TRBV13	TRBD2	NA	TGTGCCAGCGTTGCAGCGGGGACCACAGATACGCAGTATTTT	CASVAAGTTDTQYF